This T cell receptor (beta chain) was retrieved from a study of beta chain features in type 1 diabetes. Reverse transcribing all isolated RNA meant expressed TCRB transcripts were sequenced. The repertoire was sequenced with immunoSEQ multiplex PCR; TCRdb's copy has only in-frame clones and lacks some. In the table there are about 660,000 clones, around 15% of which are singletons. This clone was detected a few times. The antigen remains undetermined. Broader study findings: Shortening of TCRB CDR3s, moderate but significant, appeared in all four CD4+ subsets of Type 1 diabetes patients. When VDJ junctions were examined, type 1 diabetes patients showed fewer insertions and more deletions.

The sequenced material came from naive CD4+ T cells from blood. The TCR comes from a man younger than 30 with type 1 diabetes.

Here the CDR3 DNA reads TGTGCCAGCAGTGAATGGGGCGGGCCTGGAACTTTCTTT. As protein: CASSEWGGPGTFF. V usage is TRBV25-1 and J usage is TRBJ1-1, with D possibly TRBD1 on 5 matching bases. The germline V gene encodes CDR1 MGHDK and CDR2 SYGVNS. The V end was cut by 1 base, the J end by 12 bases, with 15 bases between. This CDR3 is built from 13 residues.